This T cell receptor beta chain originates from a study of cytomegalovirus exposure and HLA in healthy donors. General study points: Altogether, 170 or so TCR beta chains were recorded as cytomegalovirus-associated.

With regard to this clone: Its specificity is not known.

Primers for the PCR totalled 60 Vbeta and 13 Jbeta. Generated by immunoSEQ multiplex PCR, the TCRdb table keeps only in-frame clones and is missing some. The sample records approximately 150,000 clones, 80% to 90% being singletons. Germline V gives CDR1 SGHVS, CDR2 FNYEAQ. V was pared by 5 bases and J by 4 bases, with 11 bases between. The CDR3 totals 13 residues. Sequenced sample: PBMCs. This chain uses TRBV7-6 with TRBJ1-1, with D maybe TRBD1 (5 bases). The clonotype originates from a man younger than 40 in good health and CMV-seropositive. The CDR3 is CASSQGQVTEAFF. CDR3 nucleotides: TGTGCCAGCAGCCAGGGCCAGGTCACTGAAGCTTTCTTT.